This TCR beta chain was identified in a study of T cell clones after liver transplantation. Study-level information: Immunosuppression withdrawal was tried within 2 years after liver transplantation in this trial. TCRbeta sequencing after a pre-transplant mixed lymphocyte reaction identified graft-donor-reactive clones, later tracked in post-transplant blood.

In the case of this clone: The antigen remains unidentified.

CDR3 size: 15 residues. Trimming took 3 bases from V and 12 from J; bases not matched to a gene: 16. Germline V gives CDR1 SNHLY, CDR2 FYNNEI. TCRdb's table, derived via immunoSEQ multiplex PCR, lists solely in-frame clones and lacks some. This sample has 68,000 or so clones, with approximately 92% found just once. Study outcomes and limitations: Donor-reactive sequences fell more than third party-reactive ones, suggesting partial deletion.

The sequencing here drew on CD4+ T cells from blood, taken about 25 months after liver transplant. The V gene is TRBV2, the J gene TRBJ1-2; 7 nucleotides align to TRBD1. This clonotype was obtained from a human patient who received a liver transplant. Some T cells may have originated in the graft donor. The DNA for the CDR3 is TGTGCCAGCAGTGATTCTAGGGGGCTGATCTATAAGGACACCTTC. This codes for CASSDSRGLIYKDTF.